These 16 T cell receptor beta chains came from one sample sequenced in a study of regulatory dendritic cells for organ transplantation. Sorted T cells were CFSE-labeled and cultured less than 6 days with allogeneic regulatory or mature dendritic cells at 1:10. No antigen has been assigned to these receptors. The protocol was immunoSEQ multiplex PCR, while the TCRdb copy is restricted to in-frame clones and leaves out a portion. This table holds fewer than 15,000 clones, roughly 91% found once. Sequenced sample: naive CD8+ T cells from blood cultured with regulatory dendritic cells. Documented subset: CD45RA+ naive T cells. The receptors come from a human donor in good health.

J is TRBJ2-3 and V is TRBV5-1, with D perhaps assigned TRBD1 or TRBD2 (8 bases each). This CDR3 region has 22 residues. V lost 4 bases and J 4 bases, leaving 37 bases between the germline ends. Germline V gene sequence: CDR1 SGHRS, CDR2 YFSETQ. CDR3 sequence reads: CASSPAGQVVRSGAFFADTQYF. CDR3 DNA sequence: TGCGCCAGCAGCCCGGCGGGACAGGTCGTACGTAGCGGGGCGTTCTTCGCAGATACGCAGTATTTT.

The chain employs TRBV7-9 and TRBJ2-7, with a possible D match to TRBD1 (5 bases). Trimming cost V 4 bases and J 3 bases, with 10 bases left between them. The CDR3 runs 13 residues. The germline gives CDR1 SEHNR, CDR2 FQNEAQ (reference sequence). The CDR3 sequence is CASSYRQIYEQYF. DNA of the CDR3: TGTGCCAGCAGCTATAGACAGATCTACGAGCAGTACTTC.

The rearrangement joins TRBV7-9 to TRBJ2-5; tentative D call: TRBD1 (6 bases). The last part of the DNA fits TRBJ2-7 better; the J call may be wrong. The CDR3 sequence is 13 residues long. The germline gives CDR1 SEHNR, CDR2 FQNEAQ (reference sequence). The CDR3 DNA follows: TGTGCCAGCGCGTGGACAGCCTCCTACGAGCAGTACTTC. It codes for CASAWTASYEQYF.

This chain uses TRBV27 with TRBJ1-2; 8 nucleotides match TRBD1. With V trimmed by 9 bases and J by 6 bases, 9 bases remained unmatched. The CDR3 has 13 residues. Germline lookup yields CDR1 MNHEY and CDR2 SMNVEV (reference sequence). This CDR3 reads CASTTGTGDGYTF. The CDR3 DNA sequence: TGTGCCAGTACTACCGGGACAGGCGATGGCTACACCTTC.

Written as DNA, the CDR3 is TGTGCCAGCAGCTTAGTTGGAGGGGCAGGCGAGCAGTACTTC. Residues: CASSLVGGAGEQYF. The chain combines TRBV11-2 with TRBJ2-7, with D perhaps matching TRBD2 (6 bases). This CDR3 spans 14 amino acids. Between the trimmed V and J ends, which lost 1 base and 6 bases, there was a span of 13 bases. Germline V gives CDR1 SGHAT, CDR2 FQNNGV.

The chain carries TRBV28 and TRBJ2-2; no clear D gene. CDR3 length equals 13 residues. Germline V CDR1 and CDR2: MDHEN, SYDVKM. V dropped 6 bases and J dropped 6 bases, with 11 bases sitting between them. The CDR3 bases are TGTGCCAGCAGCCCCGACTCGGCCGGGGAGCTGTTTTTT. Translated, it gives CASSPDSAGELFF.

The chain couples TRBV7-3 to TRBJ2-5; possible D gene TRBD2, 6 bases. V lost 0 bases and J 5 bases, leaving 10 bases between the germline ends. Germline V gene lookup returns CDR1 SGHTA and CDR2 FQGTGA. The CDR3 runs 14 residues. The CDR3, as DNA: TGTGCCAGCAGCTTAACCGGGGGTGAGGAGACCCAGTACTTC. Amino acids: CASSLTGGEETQYF.

The chain carries TRBV6-5 and TRBJ1-1, with 8 positions matching TRBD1. V was pared by 6 bases and J by 0 bases, with 6 bases of the junction left unmatched. CDR1 and CDR2 (germline): MNHEY, SVGAGI. The length of the CDR3 is 15 residues. The CDR3 loop is CASRTDRDMNTEAFF. CDR3 DNA: TGTGCCAGCAGAACGGACAGGGACATGAACACTGAAGCTTTCTTT.

The table lists this clone with a count of one. J is TRBJ1-1 and V is TRBV6-5; D uncertain. The germline gives CDR1 MNHEY, CDR2 SVGAGI. Trimming took off 0 bases at V and 1 base at J, with 6 bases between the two ends. This CDR3 comprises 14 residues. The CDR3 loop is CASSYSNRNTEAFF. The CDR3 bases are TGTGCCAGCAGTTACTCGAACAGGAACACTGAAGCTTTCTTT.

V usage is TRBV27 and J usage is TRBJ2-3; unclear D gene. Trimming pared 2 bases from V and 0 bases from J, leaving 9 bases between. Germline CDR1 and CDR2: MNHEY and SMNVEV (reference sequence). This CDR3 comprises 15 residues. DNA of the CDR3: TGTGCCAGCAGTTTAAGGCTGTTAAGCACAGATACGCAGTATTTT. Translated, it gives CASSLRLLSTDTQYF.

V is TRBV15 and J is TRBJ1-6; D call uncertain. CDR1 is LNHNV, CDR2 YYDKDF, per germline (reference sequence). V was trimmed by 0 bases and J by 7 bases, leaving 16 bases between them. The CDR3 covers 17 residues. The CDR3 reads CATSRDLGSLSNSPLHF. The CDR3 nucleotides are TGTGCCACCAGCAGAGATCTTGGCAGTCTATCAAATTCACCCCTCCACTTT.

The chain is built from TRBV5-8 and TRBJ2-1; D not certain. CDR3 length: 15 amino acids. Germline values: CDR1 SGHTS, CDR2 YDEGEE. Deletions cut 0 bases from V and 3 bases from J, with 10 bases between. The DNA for the CDR3 is TGTGCCAGCAGCTTGGCGTTAACTATCTACAATGAGCAGTTCTTC. It translates to CASSLALTIYNEQFF.

This rearrangement joins TRBV7-9 to TRBJ1-3, with D tentatively TRBD1 (5 bases). V was shortened by 8 bases and J by 4 bases, with 12 bases between the two germline ends. The length of the CDR3 is 13 residues. Germline CDR1 SEHNR, CDR2 FQNEAQ (reference sequence). The CDR3 DNA reads as TGTGCCAGCCCGAGGGGCACAGGAAACACCATATATTTT. Its protein is CASPRGTGNTIYF. The full variable domain, in which reference TRBV7-9 and TRBJ1-3 provide the parts outside the CDR3, is DTGVSQNPRHKITKRGQNVTFRCDPISEHNRLYWYRQTLGQGPEFLTYFQNEAQLEKSRLLSDRFSAERPKGSFSTLEIQRTEQGDSAMYLCASPRGTGNTIYFGEGSWLTVV.

The chain employs TRBV5-6 and TRBJ2-7; possibly TRBD1 for D (5 bases). Between the trimmed V and J ends, which lost 3 bases and 1 base, there was a span of 8 bases. Germline CDR1 and CDR2: SGHDT and YYEEEE. CDR3 size: 13 residues. The chain's CDR3 is CASSSDSSYEQYF. The CDR3, as DNA: TGTGCCAGCAGCTCCGACAGTTCCTACGAGCAGTACTTC.

V is TRBV11-1 and J is TRBJ2-7; 9 nucleotides match TRBD2. Germline V gene data show CDR1 as SGHAT and CDR2 as FQDESV (reference sequence). This CDR3 region has 18 residues. J lost 3 bases, V lost 5 bases, and 17 bases had no gene match. CDR3 in DNA: TGTGCCAGCAGCCTTGCGGGCGGGGGGGCCCCAGGAGTCTACGAGCAGTACTTC. It encodes CASSLAGGGAPGVYEQYF.

This rearrangement joins TRBV28 to TRBJ2-3, with 8 bases matching TRBD1. Germline V gene sequence: CDR1 MDHEN, CDR2 SYDVKM. This CDR3 contains 13 residues. V shed 11 bases, J shed 2 bases, and the junction held 6 bases outside the gene matches. The CDR3 is CAGDRQTTDTQYF. Here the CDR3 DNA reads TGTGCCGGGGACAGGCAAACCACAGATACGCAGTATTTT.